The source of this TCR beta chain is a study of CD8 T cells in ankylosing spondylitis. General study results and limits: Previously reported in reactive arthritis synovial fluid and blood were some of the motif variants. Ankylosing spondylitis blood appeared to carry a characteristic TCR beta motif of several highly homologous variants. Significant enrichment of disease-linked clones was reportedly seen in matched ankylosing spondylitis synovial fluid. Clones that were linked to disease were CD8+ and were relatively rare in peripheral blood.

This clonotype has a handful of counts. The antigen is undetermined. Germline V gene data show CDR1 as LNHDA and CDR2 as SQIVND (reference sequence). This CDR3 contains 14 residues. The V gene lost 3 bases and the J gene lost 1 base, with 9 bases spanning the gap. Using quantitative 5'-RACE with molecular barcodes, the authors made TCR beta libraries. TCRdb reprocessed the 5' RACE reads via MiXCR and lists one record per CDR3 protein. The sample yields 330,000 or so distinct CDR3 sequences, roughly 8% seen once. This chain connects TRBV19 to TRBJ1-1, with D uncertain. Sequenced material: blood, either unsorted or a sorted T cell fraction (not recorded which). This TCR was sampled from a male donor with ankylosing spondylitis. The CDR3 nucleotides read TGTGCCAGTAGTATCGGGAGAGGGAACACTGAAGCTTTCTTT. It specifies CASSIGRGNTEAFF.